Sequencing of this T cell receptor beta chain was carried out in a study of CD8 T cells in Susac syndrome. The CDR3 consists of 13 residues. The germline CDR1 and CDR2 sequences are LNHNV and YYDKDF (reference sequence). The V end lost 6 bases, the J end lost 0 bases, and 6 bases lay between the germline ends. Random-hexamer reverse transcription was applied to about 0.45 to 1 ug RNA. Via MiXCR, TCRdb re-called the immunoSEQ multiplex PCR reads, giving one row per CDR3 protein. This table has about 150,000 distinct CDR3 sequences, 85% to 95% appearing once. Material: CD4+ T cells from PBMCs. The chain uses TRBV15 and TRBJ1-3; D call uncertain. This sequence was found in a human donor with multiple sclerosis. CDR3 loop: CATRMVSGNTIYF. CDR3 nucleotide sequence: TGTGCCACCAGAATGGTCTCTGGAAACACCATATATTTT.